Detailed here is one T cell receptor beta chain. The antigen is undetermined. V was shortened by 5 bases and J by 6 bases, with 23 bases between the two germline ends. The CDR3 is made up of 17 amino acids. CDR1 is LNHDA and CDR2 is SQIVND in the germline V gene (reference sequence). It was with 60 Vbeta and 13 Jbeta primers that the PCR ran. Only in-frame clones appear in the TCRdb table, and some are missing; sequencing was by immunoSEQ multiplex PCR. The sample gives approximately 170,000 clones, around 80% of which show up once; 1.5% to 1.9% is in the top ten. These data come from a study of cytomegalovirus exposure and HLA in healthy donors. Study-level results: Productive status was seen about 87% or about 30% of the time for most TCR beta V segments in an earlier analysis. Information on immune exposure was restricted to one variable (CMV serostatus).

The clonotype originates from a man between 40 and 49 years old in good health and CMV-seronegative. Sequenced input: PBMCs. J is TRBJ1-5 and V is TRBV19; possible D gene TRBD1, 6 bases. The CDR3 here is CASSGGSGVIRGQPQHF. DNA for the CDR3: TGTGCCAGTAGTGGCGGGTCAGGGGTAATAAGGGGTCAGCCCCAGCATTTT.